This T cell receptor beta chain was obtained from a study of blood T cells in healthy people across ages. V was shortened by 0 bases and J by 7 bases, with 14 bases between the two germline ends. Germline loops: CDR1 SGHRS, CDR2 YFSETQ. The CDR3 has 15 residues. Combining a sample-barcoded 5' primer with a J-beta primer mix, a second PCR ran for about 7 to 12 cycles. Each cDNA molecule was tagged by a template-switch adaptor that had 12 random nucleotides. MiXCR, applied by TCRdb to the 5' RACE reads, yields one record per CDR3 protein. The sample has roughly 1,800,000 distinct CDR3 sequences, less than 50% seen once. This clonotype was seen many times. Isolation of PBMCs gave at least 7 million cells per sample.

Sequencing was done on a sample of blood. This TCR came from a woman between 40 and 50 years old in good health. The gene calls are TRBV5-1 and TRBJ2-1; weak D call: TRBD1 (6 bases). The DNA for the CDR3 is TGCGCCAGCAGCTTGGATGCAGGGGTAAAGAATGAGCAGTTCTTC. Its translation is CASSLDAGVKNEQFF. The full variable domain, its missing parts supplied by reference TRBV5-1 and TRBJ2-1, is KAGVTQTPRYLIKTRGQQVTLSCSPISGHRSVSWYQQTPGQGLQFLFEYFSETQRNKGNFPGRFSGRQFSNSRSEMNVSTLELGDSALYLCASSLDAGVKNEQFFGPGTRLTVL.